This entry concerns a single TCR beta chain. Its target is not known. This record comes from a study of shared clonotypes between healthy human individuals. Study overall: CD4 naive and memory got three plates each, CD8 naive two, CD8 memory one.

Study findings and constraints: As a rule, naive subsets had a larger estimated richness than memory subsets.

Naive CD8 isolation took CD45RO-negative cells positively selected for CCR7 and excluded terminally differentiated effector memory CD45RA+ cells. Nashville, Tennessee was home to all donors, each a Caucasian adult. Under the authors' procedure: Junction-only immunoSEQ sequences carried no quality scores, so filtering differed. Generated by immunoSEQ multiplex PCR, the TCRdb table keeps only in-frame clones and is missing some. That table supplies the V and J calls and clone size; D and trimming were determined from the DNA. This sample yields 600,000 or so clones, of which roughly 95% are seen a single time; 0.11% belongs to the top ten. This sequence originates from a woman aged 25 to 39 in good health. Sequencing was done on a sample of naive CD8+ T cells sorted from blood.

The DNA for the CDR3 is TGTGCCAGCAGTGAGACAGGGTGGGACGAGCAGTACTTC. It translates to CASSETGWDEQYF. This chain uses TRBV27 with TRBJ2-7; TRBD1 agrees at 7 bases. From germline, CDR1 is MNHEY and CDR2 SMNVEV (reference sequence). The CDR3 runs to 13 residues. The junction had 6 bases not matched to a gene; V was cut back by 5 bases and J by 5 bases.